The text below deals with one TCR beta chain. This entry belongs to a study of blood T cell repertoires in COVID-19. Overall study context: T cells, B-cell-depleted T cells, or PBMCs provided the cDNA or gDNA that served as material.

The authors' processing: Researchers report that nucleated cell counts were estimated from reference gene primer amplification. Measured with immunoSEQ multiplex PCR; TCRdb has only the in-frame clones, and not every one. The V and J calls and clone size were taken over from that table, and D and trimming were inferred from the DNA. The data hold 200,000 to 250,000 clones, with under 90% observed a single time. This CDR3 is 14 amino acids long. Germline CDR1 KGHSH, CDR2 LQKENI. Trimming took 6 bases from V and 5 from J, leaving 16 bases between them. Sample: peripheral blood. J is TRBJ1-2 and V is TRBV18, with a tentative D call TRBD1 (6 bases). This clonotype originated in a woman aged 80 or over with active or convalescent COVID-19. CDR3 sequence: CASSLDRTVYGYTF. The CDR3 DNA follows: TGTGCCAGCTCCCTTGACCGGACAGTATATGGCTACACCTTC.